A selection of T cell receptor beta chains follows, all from one sample in a study of blood T cells in healthy people across ages. TCRdb ran MiXCR on the 5' RACE reads and lists one entry per CDR3 protein. The table includes 500,000 to 600,000 distinct CDR3 sequences, 25% to 30% detected once. Sequenced input: blood. Source of these receptors: a woman in her 70s in good health. The CDR3 runs from the conserved cysteine through the conserved F or W. A D gene is named only where the DNA matches it firmly. Rows give clone size only sometimes, using once, few, many, or a class for an expanded clone.

d_call clone_size j_call v_call cdr3_aa cdr3_nt
TRBD1 - TRBJ2-4 TRBV7-2 CASSPTGGGAKNIQYF TGTGCCAGCAGCCCCACAGGGGGCGGAGCCAAAAACATTCAGTACTTC
- many TRBJ2-1 TRBV5-1 CASSLGAEYNEQFF TGCGCCAGCAGCTTGGGGGCTGAGTACAATGAGCAGTTCTTC
TRBD1 - TRBJ2-6 TRBV9 CASGSRQGAGANVLTF TGTGCCAGCGGGTCTCGACAGGGGGCTGGGGCCAACGTCCTGACTTTC
- few TRBJ2-5 TRBV30 CAWSKGGRKTQYF TGTGCCTGGAGTAAAGGAGGGAGGAAGACCCAGTACTTC
TRBD2 - TRBJ2-7 TRBV7-2 CASSLAFGGGYEQYF TGTGCCAGCAGCTTAGCTTTTGGGGGGGGTTACGAGCAGTACTTC
TRBD1 - TRBJ1-2 TRBV28 CASTKQGNYGYTF TGTGCCAGCACCAAACAGGGGAACTATGGCTACACCTTC
- - TRBJ2-7 TRBV7-9 CASRPTEGAYEQYF TGTGCCAGCAGACCGACTGAAGGTGCCTACGAGCAGTACTTC
TRBD1 few TRBJ2-7 TRBV28 CASSLLWDSPFSYEQYF TGTGCCAGCAGTTTACTGTGGGACAGCCCGTTCTCCTACGAGCAGTACTTC
TRBD1 - TRBJ2-3 TRBV6-2/TRBV6-3 CASSTGGAGTDTQYF TGTGCCAGCAGTACAGGGGGCGCCGGCACAGATACGCAGTATTTT
- few TRBJ1-5 TRBV7-6 CASSLDRNSNQPQHF TGTGCCAGCAGCCTCGACAGGAATAGCAATCAGCCCCAGCATTTT
- few TRBJ1-6 TRBV11-3 CASSLRGGDNSPLHF TGTGCCAGCAGCTTGAGGGGGGGGGATAATTCACCCCTCCACTTT
TRBD1 - TRBJ1-2 TRBV7-2 CASSTGGQGAWYGYTF TGCGCCAGCAGCACAGGAGGACAGGGGGCCTGGTATGGCTACACCTTC
- - TRBJ1-2 TRBV4-3 CASSPGPTNYGYTF TGCGCCAGCAGCCCGGGCCCGACCAACTATGGCTACACCTTC
TRBD1 - TRBJ1-5 TRBV12-3/TRBV12-4 CASRNTGAGNQPQHF TGTGCCAGCAGGAATACAGGGGCCGGCAATCAGCCCCAGCATTTT
TRBD1 few TRBJ1-2 TRBV5-1 CASSSTDRALYGYTF TGCGCCAGCAGCTCGACCGACAGGGCCCTCTATGGCTACACCTTC
- - TRBJ1-4 TRBV12-3/TRBV12-4 CASSPRGGTEKLFF TGTGCCAGCAGTCCCCGTGGAGGGACTGAAAAACTGTTTTTT
TRBD2 few TRBJ2-1 TRBV11-3 CASSVGLAGGEQFF TGTGCCAGCAGCGTTGGACTAGCGGGGGGAGAGCAGTTCTTC
- - TRBJ1-2 TRBV27 CASSSPLQGIYGYTF TGTGCCAGCAGTTCACCCCTACAGGGTATCTATGGCTACACCTTC
- - TRBJ1-1 TRBV6-1 CASSAQQGGTEAFF TGTGCCAGCAGTGCCCAACAGGGCGGCACTGAAGCTTTCTTT
- - TRBJ1-1 TRBV25-1 CASSGKRGLTNTEAFF TGTGCCAGCAGTGGAAAGAGAGGACTAACTAACACTGAAGCTTTCTTT
TRBD1 many TRBJ2-7 TRBV7-2 CASSLTSTGGLNEQYF TGTGCCAGCAGCTTAACCTCGACAGGGGGTTTAAACGAGCAGTACTTC
- few TRBJ1-3 TRBV7-3 CASSSRLISGNTIYF TGTGCCAGCAGCTCGCGACTGATCTCTGGAAACACCATATATTTT
- - TRBJ2-5 TRBV20-1 CSAPGVRETQYF TGCAGTGCCCCGGGGGTTCGGGAGACCCAGTACTTC
- - TRBJ2-7 TRBV5-1 CASSVQTPGVEQYF TGCGCCAGCAGTGTACAGACCCCAGGGGTCGAGCAGTACTTC
- few TRBJ2-2 TRBV5-1 CASSLLTGTGELFF TGCGCCAGCAGCTTGTTAACGGGCACCGGGGAGCTGTTTTTT
- - TRBJ2-1 TRBV11-1 CASSPPQPSAQQFF TGTGCCAGCAGCCCGCCTCAACCCTCAGCGCAGCAGTTCTTC
TRBD1 - TRBJ2-7 TRBV10-3 CAISQGQGYEQYF TGTGCCATCAGCCAGGGACAGGGCTACGAGCAGTACTTC
- few TRBJ1-2 TRBV9 CASSVDRLPLGGYTF TGTGCCAGCAGCGTAGACAGGTTGCCCCTCGGGGGCTACACCTTC
TRBD2 - TRBJ2-5 TRBV28 CASSSSGSRTSETQYF TGTGCCAGCAGTTCTAGCGGGAGCAGAACTTCAGAGACCCAGTACTTC
- few TRBJ2-6 TRBV6-1 CASSETVAGANVLTF TGTGCCAGCAGTGAAACGGTTGCTGGGGCCAACGTCCTGACTTTC
TRBD2 many TRBJ2-5 TRBV4-2 CASSTQGLAGEETQYF TGTGCCAGCAGCACCCAGGGACTAGCGGGGGAAGAGACCCAGTACTTC
- - TRBJ2-5 TRBV20-1 CSARDYGGAGETQYF TGCAGTGCTAGAGACTATGGTGGGGCTGGGGAGACCCAGTACTTC